The 20 T cell receptor beta chains below come from one sample, sequenced in a study of cytomegalovirus exposure and HLA in healthy donors. Vbeta (60) and Jbeta (13) primers were used in the PCR. Libraries were prepared by immunoSEQ multiplex PCR; TCRdb keeps only in-frame clonotypes and omits some of them. The sample lists approximately 190,000 clones, over 70% occurring once. The material sequenced was PBMCs. The receptors here all came from a man aged 50 or older in good health and CMV-seronegative.

J is TRBJ2-1 and V is TRBV29-1; 9 bases are a match to TRBD1. The length of the CDR3 is 14 residues. CDR1 and CDR2 (germline): SQVTM, ANQGSEA. Trimming removed 5 bases from V and 3 bases from J; junction bases left unmatched: 5. In nucleotides, the CDR3 is TGCAGCGTTAGCCGGGACAGGGACTACAATGAGCAGTTCTTC. Translation: CSVSRDRDYNEQFF.

The chain recombines TRBV13 with TRBJ2-4; D not certain. V gave up 2 bases and J gave up 0 bases, with 11 bases separating them. This CDR3 has 16 amino acids. Germline V gene data show CDR1 as PRHDT and CDR2 as FYEKMQ (reference sequence). Written as DNA, the CDR3 is TGTGCCAGCAGCTTACCCCTTCAGGAAGCCAAAAACATTCAGTACTTC. The encoded protein is CASSLPLQEAKNIQYF.

The chain has TRBV18 and TRBJ1-1; D perhaps matches TRBD1 (6 bases). Germline V lookup: CDR1 KGHSH, CDR2 LQKENI. The CDR3 runs 15 residues. Trimming removed 1 base at V and 2 bases at J, with 11 bases between. The CDR3 spells CASSPLSRGNTEAFF. Here the CDR3 DNA reads TGTGCCAGCTCACCACTATCCAGGGGTAACACTGAAGCTTTCTTT.

J is TRBJ1-6 and V is TRBV11-2; D call uncertain. The CDR3 runs to 17 residues. Germline V lookup: CDR1 SGHAT, CDR2 FQNNGV. Trimming took 0 bases from V and 5 from J, leaving 14 bases between them. The CDR3 sequence is CASSLDLREVDNSPLHF. The CDR3 DNA reads TGTGCCAGCAGCTTAGATCTGAGGGAAGTGGATAATTCACCCCTCCACTTT.

The rearrangement joins TRBV7-9 to TRBJ2-5, with a possible D match to TRBD2 (6 bases). The CDR3 sequence is 16 residues long. Germline V CDR1 and CDR2: SEHNR, FQNEAQ (reference sequence). Trimming shortened V by 5 bases and J by 0 bases, and 16 bases separated the two germline ends. The CDR3 spells CASSRARGAYQETQYF. CDR3 DNA: TGTGCCAGCAGCCGGGCGCGGGGCGCGTACCAAGAGACCCAGTACTTC.

The chain is built from TRBV11-2 and TRBJ1-6; D is possibly TRBD1 (5 bases). The CDR3 loop spans 13 amino acids. Trimming shortened V by 3 bases and J by 10 bases, and 10 bases separated the two germline ends. From germline, CDR1 is SGHAT and CDR2 FQNNGV. The CDR3 sequence: CASSLGLSSPLHF. CDR3 nucleotides: TGTGCCAGCAGCTTGGGACTTTCCTCACCCCTCCACTTT.

This clone was found a few times. The rearrangement links TRBV4-3 to TRBJ2-7; D is perhaps TRBD1 (6 bases). This CDR3 is built from 13 residues. From germline, CDR1 is LGHNA and CDR2 YSLEER. V shed 3 bases and J shed 2 bases, with 8 bases lying between them. The CDR3 bases are TGCGCCAGCAGCCAGGGACAAACCTACGAGCAGTACTTC. Residues: CASSQGQTYEQYF.

The rearrangement joins TRBV5-4 to TRBJ2-6; D perhaps matches TRBD1 (5 bases). The germline V gene encodes CDR1 SGHNT and CDR2 YYREEE (reference sequence). Trimming left V 3 bases short and J 0 bases short, with 13 bases between. This CDR3 comprises 17 residues. In DNA, the CDR3 is TGTGCCAGCAGCTCCAGGGCGCCGGGCTCTGGGGCCAACGTCCTGACTTTC. This translates into CASSSRAPGSGANVLTF.

The chain links TRBV7-9 to TRBJ2-4; 7 bases align to TRBD1. V lost 4 bases to trimming and J lost 3 bases; unmatched junction nucleotides: 18. Germline V gene lookup returns CDR1 SEHNR and CDR2 FQNEAQ (reference sequence). The CDR3 runs to 19 residues. CDR3: CASSSTPGTARVVKNIQYF. The CDR3 DNA reads TGTGCCAGCAGCTCGACTCCCGGGACAGCAAGGGTTGTCAAAAACATTCAGTACTTC.

V is TRBV7-2 and J is TRBJ1-4; a weak D match, TRBD1 (6 bases). CDR3 size: 15 residues. V lost 5 bases, J lost 5 bases, and 15 bases lay in between. The V gene's germline CDR1 is SGHTA and CDR2 FQGNSA. CDR3 DNA: TGTGCCAGCAGCGGCTCGACAGGCGGGAATGAAAAACTGTTTTTT. It translates to CASSGSTGGNEKLFF.

V is TRBV29-1 and J is TRBJ1-2; a possible D gene is TRBD1 (6 bases). Germline CDR1 SQVTM, CDR2 ANQGSEA. This CDR3 has 14 residues. Trimming took 0 bases from V and 8 from J, leaving 16 bases between them. CDR3 sequence: CSVEDPAGARGYTF. The CDR3 DNA is TGCAGCGTTGAAGACCCCGCGGGGGCCCGGGGCTACACCTTC.

The chain has TRBV11-2 and TRBJ1-4, with a tentative D call TRBD1 (5 bases). The V and J ends lost 3 bases and 5 bases respectively, with 10 bases between them. The CDR3 length is 14 residues. The germline gives CDR1 SGHAT, CDR2 FQNNGV. The CDR3 loop reads CASSLGGKNEKLFF. The CDR3, as DNA: TGTGCCAGCAGCTTGGGGGGGAAAAATGAAAAACTGTTTTTT.

This clone was observed a single time. The genes are TRBV6-5 and TRBJ2-7; 9 nucleotides line up with TRBD1. V shed 8 bases, J shed 9 bases, and the junction held 14 bases outside the gene matches. CDR3 length: 14 amino acids. CDR1 and CDR2 from the germline V gene are MNHEY and SVGAGI. As DNA, the CDR3 is TGTGCCAGCCGAGAGGGGACAGGGTTCGTTTTGCAGTACTTC. Its translation is CASREGTGFVLQYF.

The genes are TRBV6-6 and TRBJ1-1; no reliable D call. V was shortened by 4 bases and J by 1 base, with 13 bases between the two germline ends. Germline CDR1 and CDR2: MNHNY and SVGAGI (reference sequence). The CDR3 runs to 15 residues. CDR3: CASSLSSAGNTEAFF. DNA of the CDR3: TGTGCCAGCAGTTTGAGTAGTGCGGGGAACACTGAAGCTTTCTTT.

The table lists this clone with a count of one. This chain joins TRBV7-9 and TRBJ1-1; D possibly corresponds to TRBD1 (5 bases). V lost 5 bases to trimming and J lost 4 bases, with 8 bases between them. Germline CDR1 is SEHNR and CDR2 is FQNEAQ (reference sequence). There are 12 residues in the CDR3. For the CDR3, the DNA is TGTGCCAGCAGCCTCAGGGCCACTGAAGCTTTCTTT. The encoded protein is CASSLRATEAFF.

V gene TRBV19 combines with J gene TRBJ2-7; tentatively, D is TRBD2 (6 bases). Trimming took off 5 bases at V and 2 bases at J, with 13 bases between the two ends. Germline V gives CDR1 LNHDA, CDR2 SQIVND (reference sequence). The length of the CDR3 is 14 residues. DNA for the CDR3: TGTGCCAGTAGTCCGACCGGGACTGCCTACGAGCAGTACTTC. This sequence encodes CASSPTGTAYEQYF.

The gene calls are TRBV11-2 and TRBJ1-5; D gene unclear. Germline CDR1 reads SGHAT; CDR2 reads FQNNGV. The CDR3 length is 15 residues. Trimming stripped 3 bases from V and 4 bases from J, with 13 bases between. In DNA, the CDR3 is TGTGCCAGCAGCTTTGGCTCAATCTCGAATCAGCCCCAGCATTTT. It codes for CASSFGSISNQPQHF.

This sequence joins TRBV4-3 and TRBJ1-5; 8 nucleotides align to TRBD1. Germline V gene data show CDR1 as LGHNA and CDR2 as YSLEER. The CDR3 runs to 15 residues. V was clipped by 0 bases and J by 6 bases; unmatched bases: 4. In DNA, the CDR3 is TGCGCCAGCAGCCAAGATCAGGGGGCGGGTCAGCCCCAGCATTTT. This gives the protein CASSQDQGAGQPQHF.

The J gene is TRBJ2-4, the V gene TRBV6-1, with D possibly being TRBD1 (5 bases). V was cut by 6 bases and J by 0 bases, with 12 bases left in between. Germline values: CDR1 MNHNS, CDR2 SASEGT. The CDR3 contains 15 residues. This chain's CDR3 is CASRVGELAKNIQYF. The CDR3 DNA reads TGTGCCAGCAGGGTAGGGGAACTAGCCAAAAACATTCAGTACTTC.

The chain is built from TRBV11-2 and TRBJ1-6, with D possibly matching TRBD1 (5 bases). The CDR3 covers 15 residues. V lost 5 bases, J lost 7 bases, and 15 bases lay in between. The V gene's germline CDR1 is SGHAT and CDR2 FQNNGV. The CDR3 DNA follows: TGTGCCAGCAGCCCAGCGCGGGACGGCAATTCACCCCTCCACTTT. Translated, it gives CASSPARDGNSPLHF.